This T cell receptor beta chain was sequenced for a study of CXCR3-negative and CXCR3-positive naive CD8 T cells. The study, taken as a whole, reports: Naive CXCR3-positive cells had TRB CDR3s more hydrophobic than those of CXCR3-negative naive cells.

The CD45RO-CCR7+CD27+CD95- phenotype denoted naive CD8+ T cells. In regard to this clonotype: The antigen is unknown.

It was by 5' RACE with UMI labels that the TRB cDNA libraries were prepared. From its re-call of the 5' RACE reads, TCRdb lists each CDR3 protein once, without DNA. The sample has thousands of distinct CDR3 sequences, and its top ten clones hold around 1.9%. The CDR3 loop spans 17 amino acids. Per germline, CDR1 ENHRY and CDR2 SYGVKD. This chain links TRBV10-3 with TRBJ2-5; the D gene TCRdb calls, TRBD2, cannot be checked with no DNA. This TCR was sampled from a human donor in good health. Some clones in this sample may be carry-over from other donors' samples. The sequenced sample consisted of naive CXCR3- CD8+ T cells from blood. Subset reported: CD45RO-CCR7+CD27+CD95- naive CD8+ T cells lacking CXCR3 (TNR3-). The CDR3: CAISEPSDGGLQETQYF.